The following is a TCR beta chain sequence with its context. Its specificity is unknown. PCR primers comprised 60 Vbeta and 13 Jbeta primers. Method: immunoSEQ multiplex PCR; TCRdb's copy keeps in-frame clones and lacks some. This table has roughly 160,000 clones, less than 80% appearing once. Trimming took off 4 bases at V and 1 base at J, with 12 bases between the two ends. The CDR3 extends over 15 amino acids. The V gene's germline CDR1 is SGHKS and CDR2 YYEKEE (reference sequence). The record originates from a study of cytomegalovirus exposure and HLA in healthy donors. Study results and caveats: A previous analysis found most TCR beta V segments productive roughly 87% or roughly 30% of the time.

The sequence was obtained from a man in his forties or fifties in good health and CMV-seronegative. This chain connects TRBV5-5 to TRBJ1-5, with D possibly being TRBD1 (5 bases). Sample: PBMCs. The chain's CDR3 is CASSSQGRSNQPQHF. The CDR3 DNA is TGTGCCAGCAGCAGCCAGGGTCGGAGCAATCAGCCCCAGCATTTT.